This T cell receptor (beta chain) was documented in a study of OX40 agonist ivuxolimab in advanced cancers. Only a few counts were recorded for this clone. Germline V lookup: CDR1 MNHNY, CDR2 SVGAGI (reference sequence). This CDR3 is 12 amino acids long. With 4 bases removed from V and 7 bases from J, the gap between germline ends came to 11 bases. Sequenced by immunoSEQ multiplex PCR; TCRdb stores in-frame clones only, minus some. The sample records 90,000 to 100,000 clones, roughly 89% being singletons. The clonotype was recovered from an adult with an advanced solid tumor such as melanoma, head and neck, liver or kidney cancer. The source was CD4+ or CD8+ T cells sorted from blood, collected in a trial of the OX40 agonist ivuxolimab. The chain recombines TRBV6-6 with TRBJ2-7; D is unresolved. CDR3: CASSLLSREQYF. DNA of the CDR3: TGTGCCAGCAGTTTACTCTCGAGGGAGCAGTACTTC.